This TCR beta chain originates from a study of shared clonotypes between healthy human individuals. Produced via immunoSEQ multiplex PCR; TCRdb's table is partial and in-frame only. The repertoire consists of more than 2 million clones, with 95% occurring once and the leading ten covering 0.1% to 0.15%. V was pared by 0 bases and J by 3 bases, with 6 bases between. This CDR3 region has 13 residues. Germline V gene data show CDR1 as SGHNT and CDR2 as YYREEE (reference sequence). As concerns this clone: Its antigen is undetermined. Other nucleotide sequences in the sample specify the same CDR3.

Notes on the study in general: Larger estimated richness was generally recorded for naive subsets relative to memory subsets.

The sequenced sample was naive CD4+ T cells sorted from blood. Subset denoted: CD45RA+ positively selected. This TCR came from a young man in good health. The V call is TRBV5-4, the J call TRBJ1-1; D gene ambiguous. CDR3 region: CASSLDRYTEAFF. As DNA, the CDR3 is TGTGCCAGCAGCTTGGACAGATACACTGAAGCTTTCTTT.